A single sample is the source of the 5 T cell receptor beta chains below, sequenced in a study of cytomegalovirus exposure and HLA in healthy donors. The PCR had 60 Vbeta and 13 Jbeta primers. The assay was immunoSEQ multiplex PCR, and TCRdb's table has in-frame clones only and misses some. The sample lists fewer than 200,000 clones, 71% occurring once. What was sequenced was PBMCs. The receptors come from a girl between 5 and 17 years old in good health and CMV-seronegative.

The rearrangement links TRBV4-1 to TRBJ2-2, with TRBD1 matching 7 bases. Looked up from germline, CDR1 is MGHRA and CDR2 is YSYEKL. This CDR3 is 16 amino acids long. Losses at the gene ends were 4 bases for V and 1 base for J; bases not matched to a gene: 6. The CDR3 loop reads CASSPLGTVNTGELFF. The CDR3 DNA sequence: TGCGCCAGCAGCCCGTTAGGGACAGTGAACACCGGGGAGCTGTTTTTT.

DNA for the CDR3: TGTGCCAGCAGTACAGTAGCGGGGACCTACGAGCAGTACTTC. This translates into CASSTVAGTYEQYF. The V and J genes are TRBV27 and TRBJ2-7; TRBD2 agrees at 8 bases. V gave up 5 bases and J gave up 2 bases; unmatched junction bases: 5. CDR3 size: 14 residues. The germline V gene encodes CDR1 MNHEY and CDR2 SMNVEV (reference sequence).

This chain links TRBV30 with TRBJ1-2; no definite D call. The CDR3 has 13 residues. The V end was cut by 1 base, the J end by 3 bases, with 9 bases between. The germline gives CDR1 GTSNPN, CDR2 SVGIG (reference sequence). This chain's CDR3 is CAWSDGNHYGYTF. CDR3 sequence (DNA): TGTGCCTGGAGTGACGGGAATCACTATGGCTACACCTTC. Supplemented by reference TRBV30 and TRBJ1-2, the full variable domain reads SQTIHQWPATLVQPVGSPLSLECTVEGTSNPNLYWYRQAAGRGLQLLFYSVGIGQISSEVPQNLSASRPQDRQFILSSKKLLLSDSGFYLCAWSDGNHYGYTFGSGTRLTVV.

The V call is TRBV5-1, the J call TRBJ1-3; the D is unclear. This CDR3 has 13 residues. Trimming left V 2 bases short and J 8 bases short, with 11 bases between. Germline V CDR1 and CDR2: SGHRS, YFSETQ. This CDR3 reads CASSFGQEDTIYF. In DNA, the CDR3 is TGCGCCAGCAGCTTCGGCCAGGAGGACACCATATATTTT. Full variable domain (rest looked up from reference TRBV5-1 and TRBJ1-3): KAGVTQTPRYLIKTRGQQVTLSCSPISGHRSVSWYQQTPGQGLQFLFEYFSETQRNKGNFPGRFSGRQFSNSRSEMNVSTLELGDSALYLCASSFGQEDTIYFGEGSWLTVV.

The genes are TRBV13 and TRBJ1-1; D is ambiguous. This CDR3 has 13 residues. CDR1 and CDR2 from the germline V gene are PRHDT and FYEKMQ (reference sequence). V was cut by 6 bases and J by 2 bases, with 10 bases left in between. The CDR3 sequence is CASRAGGNTEAFF. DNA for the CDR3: TGTGCCAGCAGGGCGGGTGGAAACACTGAAGCTTTCTTT.